Listed below are T cell receptor beta chains from one sample, sequenced in a study of CD8+CD57+ T cells in acquired aplastic anemia. TCRdb reanalysed the reads using MiXCR and keeps one entry per CDR3 protein. The table has roughly 98,000 distinct CDR3 sequences, 55% to 80% seen once. Sequencing input: sorted CD4+, CD8+, or CD8+CD57+ T cells (not recorded which) from PBMCs. The source of these receptors is a human donor with aplastic anemia. Each CDR3 is given with its conserved first and last residue. The order of the fields is clone size, D gene, V gene, J gene, CDR3 DNA, CDR3 protein. The D gene is left open where the match is weak. Only part of the rows carry a size: once, few, many, or a class if the clone is expanded.

clone_size: many
d_call: TRBD2
v_call: TRBV20-1
j_call: TRBJ2-3
cdr3_nt: TGCAGTGCTAGAGACCCTAGCGGGACGCGGGGCACAGATACGCAGTATTTT
cdr3_aa: CSARDPSGTRGTDTQYF

clone_size: .
d_call: .
v_call: TRBV2
j_call: TRBJ1-4
cdr3_nt: TGTGCCAGCAGTACCGTGGACAGTCCAACTAATGAAAAACTGTTTTTT
cdr3_aa: CASSTVDSPTNEKLFF

clone_size: few
d_call: TRBD1
v_call: TRBV7-6
j_call: TRBJ2-7
cdr3_nt: TGTGCCAGCAGCCCAACCACCGGACAGGGAAGGGACTACGAGCAGTACTTC
cdr3_aa: CASSPTTGQGRDYEQYF

clone_size: .
d_call: .
v_call: TRBV7-3
j_call: TRBJ1-1
cdr3_nt: TGTGCCAGCAGCTTCTCCGGGACCACTGAAGCTTTCTTT
cdr3_aa: CASSFSGTTEAFF

clone_size: .
d_call: .
v_call: TRBV7-6
j_call: TRBJ2-7
cdr3_nt: TGTGCCAGCAGCTTAGTTTCTAGCTCCTACGAGCAGTACTTC
cdr3_aa: CASSLVSSSYEQYF

clone_size: few
d_call: .
v_call: TRBV20-1
j_call: TRBJ2-1
cdr3_nt: TGCAGTGCTAAACTAGGACTCTCCTACAATGAGCAGTTCTTC
cdr3_aa: CSAKLGLSYNEQFF

clone_size: .
d_call: .
v_call: TRBV4-3
j_call: TRBJ1-2
cdr3_nt: TGCGCCAGCAGCCAAGAGGCCAGTCTCTATGGCTACACCTTC
cdr3_aa: CASSQEASLYGYTF

clone_size: .
d_call: .
v_call: TRBV7-6
j_call: TRBJ1-1
cdr3_nt: TGTGCCAGCAGCCGCTGGGGGGGACCAAACACTGAAGCTTTCTTT
cdr3_aa: CASSRWGGPNTEAFF

clone_size: .
d_call: .
v_call: TRBV2
j_call: TRBJ1-2
cdr3_nt: TGTGCCAGCAGAGTAGGGGGCTATGGCTACACCTTC
cdr3_aa: CASRVGGYGYTF

clone_size: .
d_call: .
v_call: TRBV7-9
j_call: TRBJ2-2
cdr3_nt: TGTGCCAGCAGCCGGACAATGAACACCGGGGAGCTGTTTTTT
cdr3_aa: CASSRTMNTGELFF

clone_size: few
d_call: TRBD1
v_call: TRBV15
j_call: TRBJ1-3
cdr3_nt: TGTGCCACCAGCGCAGGGGGTACTGGAAACACCATATATTTT
cdr3_aa: CATSAGGTGNTIYF

clone_size: .
d_call: .
v_call: TRBV5-1
j_call: TRBJ1-6
cdr3_nt: TGCGCCAGCAGCTTGGCGGGGATGTCTGATTCACCCCTCCACTTT
cdr3_aa: CASSLAGMSDSPLHF

clone_size: .
d_call: .
v_call: TRBV2
j_call: TRBJ1-2
cdr3_nt: TGTGCCAGCAGTGAAGCTAGAGAATATGGCTACACCTTC
cdr3_aa: CASSEAREYGYTF

clone_size: .
d_call: .
v_call: TRBV24-1
j_call: TRBJ1-5
cdr3_nt: TGTGCCACCAGCGCGGGAGGTCGGAGCAATCAGCCCCAGCATTTT
cdr3_aa: CATSAGGRSNQPQHF

clone_size: .
d_call: .
v_call: TRBV7-9
j_call: TRBJ1-3
cdr3_nt: TGTGCCAGCAGCCCGGCCGGGGGAAACACCATATATTTT
cdr3_aa: CASSPAGGNTIYF

clone_size: .
d_call: .
v_call: TRBV12-5
j_call: TRBJ1-1
cdr3_nt: TGTGCTAGTGGTTTGGTAGTGTCAGCGAACACTGAAGCTTTCTTT
cdr3_aa: CASGLVVSANTEAFF

clone_size: .
d_call: TRBD2
v_call: TRBV10-3
j_call: TRBJ2-7
cdr3_nt: TGTGCCAGCAGGGCGAGCGGGAAAGGCTACGAGCAGTACTTC
cdr3_aa: CASRASGKGYEQYF

clone_size: .
d_call: .
v_call: TRBV7-2
j_call: TRBJ2-3
cdr3_nt: TGTGCCAGCAGCTTAGCCCACTTAAGGCTGGTGGATACGCAGTATTTT
cdr3_aa: CASSLAHLRLVDTQYF

clone_size: .
d_call: .
v_call: TRBV19
j_call: TRBJ1-4
cdr3_nt: TGTGCCAGTAGTCCGTGGGGCGGGCGTGAAAAACTGTTTTTT
cdr3_aa: CASSPWGGREKLFF

clone_size: .
d_call: TRBD2
v_call: TRBV20-1
j_call: TRBJ2-2
cdr3_nt: TGCAGTGCTAGACTAGCGGGGAACACCGGGGAGCTGTTTTTT
cdr3_aa: CSARLAGNTGELFF

clone_size: .
d_call: .
v_call: TRBV20-1
j_call: TRBJ1-1
cdr3_nt: TGCAGTGCTCGACAGGACGAGTACACTGAAGCTTTCTTT
cdr3_aa: CSARQDEYTEAFF

clone_size: .
d_call: TRBD2
v_call: TRBV25-1
j_call: TRBJ2-3
cdr3_nt: TGTGCCAGCAGTGAAAGACTAGCGGGGGGTCTCGGTACGCAGTATTTT
cdr3_aa: CASSERLAGGLGTQYF

clone_size: .
d_call: TRBD1
v_call: TRBV3-1
j_call: TRBJ2-7
cdr3_nt: TGTGCCAGCAGCCAAGGACAGGGGGCAGGGGACGAGCAGTACTTC
cdr3_aa: CASSQGQGAGDEQYF

clone_size: .
d_call: .
v_call: TRBV7-8
j_call: TRBJ1-1
cdr3_nt: TGTGCCAGCAGCGTCTTCGAAGGGCCGAGCACTGAAGCTTTCTTT
cdr3_aa: CASSVFEGPSTEAFF

clone_size: .
d_call: .
v_call: TRBV5-1
j_call: TRBJ1-1
cdr3_nt: TGCGCCAGCTCCCAAACCGGGACCGCGAACACTGAAGCTTTCTTT
cdr3_aa: CASSQTGTANTEAFF

clone_size: .
d_call: TRBD1
v_call: TRBV19
j_call: TRBJ2-5
cdr3_nt: TGTGCCAGTAGGGGACAGGGTAGAGAGACCCAGTACTTC
cdr3_aa: CASRGQGRETQYF

clone_size: .
d_call: TRBD1
v_call: TRBV29-1
j_call: TRBJ2-3
cdr3_nt: TGCAGCGTGTACGGGACAGGCGGTACGCAGTATTTT
cdr3_aa: CSVYGTGGTQYF

clone_size: few
d_call: TRBD1
v_call: TRBV2
j_call: TRBJ1-1
cdr3_nt: TGTGCCAGCAGCCGACAGGGGAGGGGGACTGAAGCTTTCTTT
cdr3_aa: CASSRQGRGTEAFF

clone_size: .
d_call: .
v_call: TRBV10-3
j_call: TRBJ1-1
cdr3_nt: TGTGCCATCAGGACAAATTCTGAAGCTTTCTTT
cdr3_aa: CAIRTNSEAFF

clone_size: .
d_call: .
v_call: TRBV19
j_call: TRBJ2-1
cdr3_nt: TGTGCCAGTAGTATACATTACAATGAGCAGTTCTTC
cdr3_aa: CASSIHYNEQFF

clone_size: .
d_call: TRBD1
v_call: TRBV7-2
j_call: TRBJ1-1
cdr3_nt: TGTGCCAGCAGCTTAGCGAAGGGACAGGGGGCGCAAGCTTTCTTT
cdr3_aa: CASSLAKGQGAQAFF

clone_size: .
d_call: .
v_call: TRBV14
j_call: TRBJ2-3
cdr3_nt: TGTGCCAGCAGCCAAGATATGGCGACCACAGATACGCAGTATTTT
cdr3_aa: CASSQDMATTDTQYF

clone_size: many
d_call: TRBD2
v_call: TRBV4-2
j_call: TRBJ2-7
cdr3_nt: TGTGCCAGCAGCCAAGAAGCGCTTAGCGGGACGGGCTACGAGCAGTACTTC
cdr3_aa: CASSQEALSGTGYEQYF

clone_size: few
d_call: .
v_call: TRBV10-3
j_call: TRBJ1-1
cdr3_nt: TGTGCCATCAGTGGTGGGGGAATGAACACTGAAGCTTTCTTT
cdr3_aa: CAISGGGMNTEAFF

clone_size: .
d_call: .
v_call: TRBV19
j_call: TRBJ1-2
cdr3_nt: TGTGCCAGTAGTGTGACGACAGAGATCTATGGCTACACCTTC
cdr3_aa: CASSVTTEIYGYTF

clone_size: few
d_call: .
v_call: TRBV9
j_call: TRBJ2-7
cdr3_nt: TGTGCCAGCAGCGTAGGAACGGCGGGGAGCTACGAGCAGTACTTC
cdr3_aa: CASSVGTAGSYEQYF

clone_size: .
d_call: .
v_call: TRBV5-1
j_call: TRBJ2-7
cdr3_nt: TGCGCCAGCAGCTTGTTCTCAGGGCTTACCTACGAGCAGTACTTC
cdr3_aa: CASSLFSGLTYEQYF

clone_size: once
d_call: .
v_call: TRBV11-1
j_call: TRBJ1-1
cdr3_nt: TGTGCCAGCAGATCGTCTGAGGGGGGGCGAGGGATGAACACTGAAGCTTTCTTT
cdr3_aa: CASRSSEGGRGMNTEAFF

clone_size: .
d_call: .
v_call: TRBV20-1
j_call: TRBJ2-1
cdr3_nt: TGCAGTGCTAGGTCTCGGGAATATGAGCAGTTCTTC
cdr3_aa: CSARSREYEQFF

clone_size: .
d_call: .
v_call: TRBV2
j_call: TRBJ2-7
cdr3_nt: TGTGCCAGCCGTGGGGGGTACGACGAGCAGTACTTC
cdr3_aa: CASRGGYDEQYF

clone_size: .
d_call: .
v_call: TRBV24-1
j_call: TRBJ1-5
cdr3_nt: TGTGCCACCAGTGACCCCCGGACAGCCAGCAATCAGCCCCAGCATTTT
cdr3_aa: CATSDPRTASNQPQHF

clone_size: .
d_call: TRBD2
v_call: TRBV25-1
j_call: TRBJ2-2
cdr3_nt: TGTGCCAGCAGTGAATATCGGGAGGTTCCTGGGGAGCTGTTTTTT
cdr3_aa: CASSEYREVPGELFF

clone_size: .
d_call: TRBD1
v_call: TRBV9
j_call: TRBJ2-1
cdr3_nt: TGTGCCAGCAGCGTGTCCGTGGGACAGGGGACGGCTGAGCAGTTCTTC
cdr3_aa: CASSVSVGQGTAEQFF

clone_size: .
d_call: .
v_call: TRBV24-1
j_call: TRBJ2-5
cdr3_nt: TGTGCCACCAGTGACGCAGACAGGGAGGAGGCCCAGTACTTC
cdr3_aa: CATSDADREEAQYF

clone_size: .
d_call: TRBD1
v_call: TRBV10-3
j_call: TRBJ1-2
cdr3_nt: TGTGCCATCAGTGAGCCGGGGACAGGGGTGATTGGCTACACCTTC
cdr3_aa: CAISEPGTGVIGYTF

clone_size: .
d_call: .
v_call: TRBV2
j_call: TRBJ2-3
cdr3_nt: TGTGCCAGCAGACAGGGTTCAGCAGATACGCAGTATTTT
cdr3_aa: CASRQGSADTQYF

clone_size: few
d_call: TRBD1
v_call: TRBV9
j_call: TRBJ1-6
cdr3_nt: TGTGCCAGCAGCGCGGACAGGGAGGATTCACCCCTCCACTTT
cdr3_aa: CASSADREDSPLHF

clone_size: .
d_call: TRBD2
v_call: TRBV24-1
j_call: TRBJ2-3
cdr3_nt: TGTGCCACCAGAGTGAGCGGGACGCGGGGCACAGATACGCAGTATTTT
cdr3_aa: CATRVSGTRGTDTQYF